This is a list of T cell receptor beta chains from one sample in a study of blood T cell repertoires in COVID-19. The data were produced by immunoSEQ multiplex PCR, yet TCRdb's version contains in-frame clones alone and is incomplete. The sample holds over 90,000 clones, more than 85% seen once. The sample taken for sequencing was peripheral blood. These receptor sequences come from a man aged 45-65 years with active or convalescent COVID-19. The CDR3 runs from the conserved cysteine through the conserved F or W. Each record gives: D gene, J gene, clone size, CDR3 length, V gene, CDR3 DNA, CDR3 protein. A D gene is named only where the DNA matches it firmly. Rows may omit the clone size; those that give it use once, few, many or a size class.

TRBD1 | TRBJ1-2 | . | 15 | TRBV11-2 | TGTGCCAGCAGCCCCCGACAGGGGGCGTACTATGGCTACACCTTC | CASSPRQGAYYGYTF
TRBD2 | TRBJ2-3 | . | 15 | TRBV10-3 | TGTGCCATCAGTAATATAGCGGGGGGCACAGATACGCAGTATTTT | CAISNIAGGTDTQYF
. | TRBJ2-4 | once | 18 | TRBV27 | TGTGCCAGCAGTTTATCGGGGGCACTCCTCCTAGCCAAAAACATTCAGTACTTC | CASSLSGALLLAKNIQYF
TRBD2 | TRBJ2-1 | . | 16 | TRBV28 | TGTGCCAGCAGTCTTAGCGGGGGGGGCCCCTACAATGAGCAGTTCTTC | CASSLSGGGPYNEQFF
. | TRBJ2-6 | . | 19 | TRBV10-3 | TGTGCCATCAGTGAGTCGGGACACCAGTTACTCTCTGGGGCCAACGTCCTGACTTTC | CAISESGHQLLSGANVLTF
. | TRBJ1-5 | . | 13 | TRBV28 | TGTGCCAGCAGTTTGAGGGACAATCAGCCCCAGCATTTT | CASSLRDNQPQHF
. | TRBJ1-3 | . | 15 | TRBV7-8 | TGTGCCAGCAGCCCCTACAGGGTCGCTGGAAACACCATATATTTT | CASSPYRVAGNTIYF
. | TRBJ1-2 | few | 14 | TRBV14 | TGTGCCAGCAGTCTTACCGGGACAAGCTATGGCTACACCTTC | CASSLTGTSYGYTF
TRBD2 | TRBJ2-1 | . | 16 | TRBV7-9 | TGTGCCAGCAGCTTACTAGCGGGGAACGCGGGCGATGAGCAGTTCTTC | CASSLLAGNAGDEQFF
. | TRBJ2-5 | . | 15 | TRBV5-6 | TGTGCCAGCAGCTCGAGACACCGGGGGCAAGAGACCCAGTACTTC | CASSSRHRGQETQYF